This T cell receptor beta chain was sequenced for a study of cytomegalovirus exposure and HLA in healthy donors. Researchers ran the PCR with 60 Vbeta and 13 Jbeta primers. Generated by immunoSEQ multiplex PCR, the TCRdb table keeps only in-frame clones and is missing some. Seen in this sample are 53,000 or so clones; the ten most common clones hold approximately 13%. The TCR comes from a man younger than 35 in good health and CMV-seropositive. Sequencing was done on a sample of PBMCs.

The chain's CDR3 is CASSIDGPGNNEQFF. The DNA for the CDR3 is TGTGCCAGTAGTATAGATGGGCCCGGGAACAATGAGCAGTTCTTC. The rearrangement uses TRBV19 and TRBJ2-1, with a weak D call TRBD2 (5 bases). The CDR3 is 15 amino acids. Germline-derived CDR1 and CDR2 are LNHDA and SQIVND (reference sequence). V was pared by 0 bases and J by 5 bases, with 11 bases between.